This TCR beta chain was sequenced for a study of cytomegalovirus exposure and HLA in healthy donors. Study-level background: A subsequent analysis reported that the 120 validation repertoires were produced on the same platform that had also been used for the 500 to 700 first-cohort repertoires. Whole-study findings and limits: Reported performance of the classifier showed diagnosis of cytomegalovirus status with high specificity and sensitivity. Most TCR sequences were seen very rarely across donors, but some public TCRs occurred in many.

Details on this clone: Its cognate antigen is unknown.

While the first cohort had 600 to 800 subjects, the donors belonged to the separate validation cohort of about 130 subjects. The CDR3 runs 16 residues. The germline V gene encodes CDR1 LGHNA and CDR2 YSLEER. V lost 0 bases, J lost 3 bases, and 14 bases lay in between. The protocol was immunoSEQ multiplex PCR, while the TCRdb copy is restricted to in-frame clones and leaves out a portion. The sample shows fewer than 200,000 clones, more than 75% of them seen only once. The clonotype comes from a woman in her twenties or thirties in good health and CMV-seronegative. The specimen sequenced was PBMCs. The rearrangement uses TRBV4-3 and TRBJ1-1, with D maybe TRBD1 (5 bases). DNA for the CDR3: TGCGCCAGCAGCCAAGACTCGTCAGGGACTTACACTGAAGCTTTCTTT. This codes for CASSQDSSGTYTEAFF.